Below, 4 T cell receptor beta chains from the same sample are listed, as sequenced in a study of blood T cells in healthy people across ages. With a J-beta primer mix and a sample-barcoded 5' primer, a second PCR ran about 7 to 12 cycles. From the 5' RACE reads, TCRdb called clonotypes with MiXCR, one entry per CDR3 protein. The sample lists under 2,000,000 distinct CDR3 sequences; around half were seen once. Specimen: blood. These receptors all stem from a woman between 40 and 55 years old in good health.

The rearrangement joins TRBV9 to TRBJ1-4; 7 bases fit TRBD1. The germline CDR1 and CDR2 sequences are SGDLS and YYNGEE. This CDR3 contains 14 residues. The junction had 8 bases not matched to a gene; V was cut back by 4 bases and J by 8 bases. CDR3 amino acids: CASSRTGNFEKLFF. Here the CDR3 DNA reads TGTGCCAGCAGCAGGACAGGCAACTTCGAAAAACTGTTTTTT.

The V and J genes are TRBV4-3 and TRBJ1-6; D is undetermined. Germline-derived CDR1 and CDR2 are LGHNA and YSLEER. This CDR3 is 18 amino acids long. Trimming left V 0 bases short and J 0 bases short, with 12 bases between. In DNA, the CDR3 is TGCGCCAGCAGCCAAGAGACGTCAAAGAGCTCCTATAATTCACCCCTCCACTTT. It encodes CASSQETSKSSYNSPLHF.

The CDR3 here is CASSPHPSLHEQFF. The DNA of the CDR3 is TGTGCCAGCAGCCCACATCCTAGCCTACATGAGCAGTTCTTC. This chain links TRBV9 with TRBJ2-1, with D maybe TRBD2 (5 bases). There are 14 residues in the CDR3. In germline, CDR1 is SGDLS, CDR2 YYNGEE. V gave up 4 bases and J gave up 8 bases, with 16 bases separating them.

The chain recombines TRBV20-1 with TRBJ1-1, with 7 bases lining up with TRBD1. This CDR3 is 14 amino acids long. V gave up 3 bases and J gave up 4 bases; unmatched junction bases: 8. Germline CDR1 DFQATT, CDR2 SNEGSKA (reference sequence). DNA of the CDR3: TGCAGTGCTAGGGTAACAGGGGTTCCCACTGAAGCTTTCTTT. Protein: CSARVTGVPTEAFF.